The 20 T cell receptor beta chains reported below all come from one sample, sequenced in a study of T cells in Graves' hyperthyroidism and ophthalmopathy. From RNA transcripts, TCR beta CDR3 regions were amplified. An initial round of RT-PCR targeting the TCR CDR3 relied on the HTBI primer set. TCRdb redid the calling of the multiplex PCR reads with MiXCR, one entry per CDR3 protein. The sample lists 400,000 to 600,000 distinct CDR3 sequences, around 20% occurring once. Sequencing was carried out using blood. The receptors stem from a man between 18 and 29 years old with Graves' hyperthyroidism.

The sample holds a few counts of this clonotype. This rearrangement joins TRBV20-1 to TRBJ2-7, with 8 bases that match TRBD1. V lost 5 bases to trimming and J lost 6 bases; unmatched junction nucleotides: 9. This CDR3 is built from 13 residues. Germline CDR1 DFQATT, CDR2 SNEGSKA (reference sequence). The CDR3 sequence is CSALRTGLTEQYF. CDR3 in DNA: TGCAGTGCTCTCAGGACAGGGCTTACCGAGCAGTACTTC.

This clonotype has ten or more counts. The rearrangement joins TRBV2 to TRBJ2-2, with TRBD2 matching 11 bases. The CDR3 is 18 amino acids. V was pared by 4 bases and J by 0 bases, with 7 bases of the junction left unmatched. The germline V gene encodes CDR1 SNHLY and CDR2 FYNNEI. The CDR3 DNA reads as TGTGCCAGCAGTGTTAGACTAGCGGGGACTACGAACACCGGGGAGCTGTTTTTT. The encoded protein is CASSVRLAGTTNTGELFF. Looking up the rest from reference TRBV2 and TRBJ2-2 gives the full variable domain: EPEVTQTPSHQVTQMGQEVILRCVPISNHLYFYWYRQILGQKVEFLVSFYNNEISEKSEIFDDQFSVERPDGSNFTLKIRSTKLEDSAMYFCASSVRLAGTTNTGELFFGEGSRLTVL.

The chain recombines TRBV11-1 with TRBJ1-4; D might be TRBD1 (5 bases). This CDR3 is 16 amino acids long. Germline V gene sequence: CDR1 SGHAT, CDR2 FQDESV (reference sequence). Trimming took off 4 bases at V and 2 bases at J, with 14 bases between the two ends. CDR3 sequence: CASSSGPKGTNEKLFF. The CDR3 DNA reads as TGTGCCAGCAGCTCAGGACCCAAGGGGACTAATGAAAAACTGTTTTTT.

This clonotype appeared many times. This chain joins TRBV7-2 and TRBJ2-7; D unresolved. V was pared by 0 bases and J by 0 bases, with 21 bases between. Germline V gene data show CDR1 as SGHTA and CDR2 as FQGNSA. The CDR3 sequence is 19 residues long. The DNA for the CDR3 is TGTGCCAGCAGCTTAGCGCGCTCCGTGGGCAACTTAAACTCCTACGAGCAGTACTTC. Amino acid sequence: CASSLARSVGNLNSYEQYF.

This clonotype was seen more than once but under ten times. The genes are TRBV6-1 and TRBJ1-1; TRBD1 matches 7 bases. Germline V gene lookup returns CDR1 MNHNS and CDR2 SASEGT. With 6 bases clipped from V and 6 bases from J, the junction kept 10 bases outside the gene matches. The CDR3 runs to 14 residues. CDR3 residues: CASRTLQGLPEAFF. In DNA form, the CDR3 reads TGTGCCAGCAGGACACTACAGGGGTTGCCTGAAGCTTTCTTT.

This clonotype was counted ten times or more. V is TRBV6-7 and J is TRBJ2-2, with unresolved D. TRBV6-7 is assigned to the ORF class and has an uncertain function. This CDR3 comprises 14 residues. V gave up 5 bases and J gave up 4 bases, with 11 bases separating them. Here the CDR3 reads CASSPLNCTGELFF. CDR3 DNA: TGTGCCAGCAGTCCTTTGAACTGCACCGGGGAGCTGTTTTTT.

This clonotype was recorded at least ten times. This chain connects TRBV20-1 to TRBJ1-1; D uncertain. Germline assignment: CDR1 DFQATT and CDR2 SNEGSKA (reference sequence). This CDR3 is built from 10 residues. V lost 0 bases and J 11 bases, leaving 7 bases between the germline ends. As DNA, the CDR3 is TGCAGTGCTAGAGAGGGGTGGGCTTTCTTT. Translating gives CSAREGWAFF.

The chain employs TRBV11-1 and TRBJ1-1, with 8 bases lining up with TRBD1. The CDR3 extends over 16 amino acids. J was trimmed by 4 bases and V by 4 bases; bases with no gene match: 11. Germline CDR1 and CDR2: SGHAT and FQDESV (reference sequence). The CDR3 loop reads CASSWSPQGAVTEAFF. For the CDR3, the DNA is TGTGCCAGCAGCTGGTCCCCTCAGGGGGCGGTCACTGAAGCTTTCTTT.

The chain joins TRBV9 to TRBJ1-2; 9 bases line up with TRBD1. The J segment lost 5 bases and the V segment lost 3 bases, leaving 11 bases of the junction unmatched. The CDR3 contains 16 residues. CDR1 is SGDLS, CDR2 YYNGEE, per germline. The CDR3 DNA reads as TGTGCCAGCAGCGCGGGACAGGGTCAGGAGGGGTATGGCTACACCTTC. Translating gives CASSAGQGQEGYGYTF.

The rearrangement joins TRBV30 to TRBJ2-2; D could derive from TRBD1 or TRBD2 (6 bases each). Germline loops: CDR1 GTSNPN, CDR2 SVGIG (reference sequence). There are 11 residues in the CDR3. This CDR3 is CVGGRTGELFF. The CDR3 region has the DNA TGTGTAGGGGGGAGGACCGGGGAGCTGTTTTTT. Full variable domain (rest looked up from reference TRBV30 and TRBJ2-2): SQTIHQWPATLVQPVGSPLSLECTVEGTSNPNLYWYRQAAGRGLQLLFYSVGIGQISSEVPQNLSASRPQDRQFILSSKKLLLSDSGFYLCVGGRTGELFFGEGSRLTVL.

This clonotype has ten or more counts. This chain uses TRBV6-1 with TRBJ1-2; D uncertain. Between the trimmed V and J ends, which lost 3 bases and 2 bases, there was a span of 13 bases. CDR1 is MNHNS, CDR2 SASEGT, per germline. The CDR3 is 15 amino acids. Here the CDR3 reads CASSDGVDGNYGYTF. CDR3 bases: TGTGCCAGCAGTGATGGAGTTGACGGGAACTATGGCTACACCTTC.

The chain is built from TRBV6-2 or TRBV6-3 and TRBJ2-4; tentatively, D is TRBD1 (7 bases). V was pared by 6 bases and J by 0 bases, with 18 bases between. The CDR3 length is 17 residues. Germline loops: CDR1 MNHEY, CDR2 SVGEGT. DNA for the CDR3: TGTGCCAGCAGCTGGAGGGACAGAAATTTAGCCAAAAACATTCAGTACTTC. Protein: CASSWRDRNLAKNIQYF.

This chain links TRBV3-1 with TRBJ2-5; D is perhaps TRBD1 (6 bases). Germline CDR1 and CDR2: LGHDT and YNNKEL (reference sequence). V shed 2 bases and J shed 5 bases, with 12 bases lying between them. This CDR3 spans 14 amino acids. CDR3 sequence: CASSQRATGETQYF. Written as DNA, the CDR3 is TGTGCCAGCAGCCAAAGGGCCACAGGGGAGACCCAGTACTTC.

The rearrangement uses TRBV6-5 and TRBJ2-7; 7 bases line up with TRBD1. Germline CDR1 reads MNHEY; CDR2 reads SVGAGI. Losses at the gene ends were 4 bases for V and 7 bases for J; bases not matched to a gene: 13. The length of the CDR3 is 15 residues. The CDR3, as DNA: TGTGCCAGCAGTTTATACGACAGGGTAAGGGGTGAGCAGTACTTC. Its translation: CASSLYDRVRGEQYF.

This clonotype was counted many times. CDR3 DNA: TGTGCCTGCACAGGGACTAGTGGAAACACCATATATTTT. Encoded protein: CACTGTSGNTIYF. This chain joins TRBV30 and TRBJ1-3; D perhaps matches TRBD1 (6 bases). Trimming left V 6 bases short and J 3 bases short, with 12 bases between. CDR3 length: 13 amino acids. CDR1 GTSNPN and CDR2 SVGIG come from the germline V gene (reference sequence). Complete variable domain (other parts from reference TRBV30 and TRBJ1-3): SQTIHQWPATLVQPVGSPLSLECTVEGTSNPNLYWYRQAAGRGLQLLFYSVGIGQISSEVPQNLSASRPQDRQFILSSKKLLLSDSGFYLCACTGTSGNTIYFGEGSWLTVV.

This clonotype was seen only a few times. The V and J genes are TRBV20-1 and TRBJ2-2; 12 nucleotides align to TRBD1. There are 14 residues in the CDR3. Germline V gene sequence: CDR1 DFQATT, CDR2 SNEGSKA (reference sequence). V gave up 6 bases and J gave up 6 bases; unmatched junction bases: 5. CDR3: CSARDRGRPGELFF. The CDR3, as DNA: TGCAGTGCGCGGGACAGGGGGCGTCCCGGGGAGCTGTTTTTT.

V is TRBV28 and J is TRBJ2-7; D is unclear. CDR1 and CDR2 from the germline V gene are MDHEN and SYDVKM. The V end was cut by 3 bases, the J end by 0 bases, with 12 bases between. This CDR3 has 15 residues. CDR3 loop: CASSFLPAPSYEQYF. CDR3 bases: TGTGCCAGCAGTTTTCTTCCGGCGCCCTCCTACGAGCAGTACTTC.

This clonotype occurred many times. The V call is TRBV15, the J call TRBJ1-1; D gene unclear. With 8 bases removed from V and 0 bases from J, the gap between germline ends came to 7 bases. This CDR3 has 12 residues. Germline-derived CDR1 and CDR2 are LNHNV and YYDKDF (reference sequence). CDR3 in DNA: TGTGCCACCTCTGAGCTGAACACTGAAGCTTTCTTT. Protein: CATSELNTEAFF. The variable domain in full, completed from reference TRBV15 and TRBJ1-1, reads DAMVIQNPRYQVTQFGKPVTLSCSQTLNHNVMYWYQQKSSQAPKLLFHYYDKDFNNEADTPDNFQSRRPNTSFCFLDIRSPGLGDTAMYLCATSELNTEAFFGQGTRLTVV.

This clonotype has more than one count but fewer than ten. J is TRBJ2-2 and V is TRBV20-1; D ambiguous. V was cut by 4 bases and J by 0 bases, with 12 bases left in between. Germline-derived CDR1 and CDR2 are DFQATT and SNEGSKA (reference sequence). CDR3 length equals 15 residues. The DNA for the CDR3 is TGCAGTGCTAACCCGGGTAGCTCGAACACCGGGGAGCTGTTTTTT. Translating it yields CSANPGSSNTGELFF.

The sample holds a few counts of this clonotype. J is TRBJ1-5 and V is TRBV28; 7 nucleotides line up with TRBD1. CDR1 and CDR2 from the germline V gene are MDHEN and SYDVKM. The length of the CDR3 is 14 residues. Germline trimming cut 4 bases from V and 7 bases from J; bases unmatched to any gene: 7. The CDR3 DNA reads TGTGCCAGCAGTTCCAGACAGGGTCGGCAGCCCCAGCATTTT. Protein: CASSSRQGRQPQHF.